What follows are 17 T cell receptor beta chains derived from one specimen sequenced in a study of blood T cell repertoires in COVID-19 (dated by TCRdb to 2019 to 2021). Library generation was performed with the immunoSEQ multiplex PCR assay. Sourced from immuneACCESS, this table was stored by TCRdb with only in-frame sequences that have V and J called. A share of the clones is absent; for the studies checked, an unresolved V gene accounts for under half, and the remainder has no known explanation. This sample holds fewer than 75,000 clones; around three quarters were observed only once. The ten largest make up roughly 3% of the sample. What was sequenced was peripheral blood. These receptors were obtained from a man aged 55 to 70 with acute or convalescent COVID-19.

This chain links TRBV9 with TRBJ1-2, with a possible D match to TRBD1 (5 bases). CDR3 length: 12 amino acids. Germline CDR1 and CDR2: SGDLS and YYNGEE. V lost 4 bases to trimming and J lost 8 bases, with 12 bases between them. In nucleotides, the CDR3 is TGTGCCAGCAGCAAGGGGAAAACGGGCTACACCTTC. Amino acids: CASSKGKTGYTF.

The rearrangement joins TRBV18 to TRBJ1-1, with 7 bases fitting TRBD1. Germline V gives CDR1 KGHSH, CDR2 LQKENI. CDR3 length: 17 residues. Trimming removed 3 bases from V and 3 bases from J; junction bases left unmatched: 13. The CDR3 spells CASSPTGQGQGDTEAFF. The DNA for the CDR3 is TGTGCCAGCTCACCGACAGGGCAGGGTCAAGGAGACACTGAAGCTTTCTTT.

The chain joins TRBV5-1 to TRBJ1-1; 9 bases are shared with TRBD1. J gave up 10 bases and V 4 bases, and 5 bases lay outside the gene matches. CDR1 and CDR2 from the germline V gene are SGHRS and YFSETQ. CDR3 length: 12 amino acids. CDR3 region: CASSLGTGLAFF. The DNA for the CDR3 is TGCGCCAGCAGCCTAGGGACAGGGTTAGCTTTCTTT.

The chain is built from TRBV19 and TRBJ2-3; D is ambiguous. Trimming shortened V by 5 bases and J by 5 bases, and 5 bases separated the two germline ends. Germline CDR1 reads LNHDA; CDR2 reads SQIVND (reference sequence). This CDR3 is 11 amino acids long. The CDR3 nucleotides are TGTGCCAGTAGTTTCAGAGATACGCAGTATTTT. This codes for CASSFRDTQYF.

The V gene is TRBV28, the J gene TRBJ1-5, with 7 nucleotides matching TRBD1. Germline V gene sequence: CDR1 MDHEN, CDR2 SYDVKM. The CDR3 is made up of 15 amino acids. The V segment lost 2 bases and the J segment 6 bases; nucleotides outside the gene matches: 7. CDR3 DNA sequence: TGTGCCAGCAGTTTAGGGACAGCAGGGGGTCAGCCCCAGCATTTT. Translating it yields CASSLGTAGGQPQHF.

The CDR3: CASSLAQDEKLFF. Here the CDR3 DNA reads TGCGCCAGCAGCCTCGCGCAGGATGAAAAACTGTTTTTT. V gene TRBV4-1 combines with J gene TRBJ1-4; D remains ambiguous. Trimming took 4 bases from V and 6 from J, leaving 9 bases between them. The CDR3 has 13 residues. Germline values: CDR1 MGHRA, CDR2 YSYEKL.

This chain uses TRBV7-8 with TRBJ2-7, with D possibly TRBD2 on 5 matching bases. This CDR3 is 14 amino acids long. Germline V gives CDR1 SGHVS, CDR2 FQNEAQ. Trimming cost V 5 bases and J 0 bases, with 11 bases left between them. The DNA for the CDR3 is TGTGCCAGCAGCGACCTAGCCCTCTCCTACGAGCAGTACTTC. Its protein is CASSDLALSYEQYF.

This chain joins TRBV30 and TRBJ1-3, with unresolved D. V was pared by 1 base and J by 11 bases, with 9 bases between. Germline V lookup: CDR1 GTSNPN, CDR2 SVGIG (reference sequence). The CDR3 extends over 11 amino acids. The CDR3 spells CAWSASSAIYF. CDR3 bases: TGTGCCTGGAGTGCGTCGAGCGCCATATATTTT.

The chain joins TRBV9 to TRBJ2-5; D is perhaps TRBD2 (6 bases). Per germline, CDR1 SGDLS and CDR2 YYNGEE. With 3 bases removed from V and 2 bases from J, the gap between germline ends came to 17 bases. The CDR3 totals 16 residues. CDR3 nucleotides: TGTGCCAGCAGCGATCTTGGCGGGGCTCATCAAGAGACCCAGTACTTC. It translates to CASSDLGGAHQETQYF.

This clone has a single count. The chain carries TRBV15 and TRBJ2-2, with a weak D call TRBD1 (5 bases). Germline loops: CDR1 LNHNV, CDR2 YYDKDF (reference sequence). Trimming cost V 5 bases and J 2 bases, with 15 bases left between them. The CDR3 loop spans 16 amino acids. The CDR3 nucleotides are TGTGCCACCAGCCCCGACGAGACAGCTAACACCGGGGAGCTGTTTTTT. It yields the protein CATSPDETANTGELFF.

The chain is built from TRBV11-2 and TRBJ1-5; 9 bases fit TRBD1. From germline, CDR1 is SGHAT and CDR2 FQNNGV. The CDR3 covers 15 residues. V gave up 6 bases and J gave up 2 bases; unmatched junction bases: 5. DNA of the CDR3: TGTGCCAGCAGTTTGGGACAGGGCGGCAATCAGCCCCAGCATTTT. Its translation is CASSLGQGGNQPQHF.

This chain connects TRBV15 to TRBJ1-2, with D perhaps matching TRBD1 (6 bases). The CDR3 totals 14 residues. The germline V and J ends were trimmed by 1 base and 6 bases, with 12 bases remaining between them. CDR1 LNHNV and CDR2 YYDKDF come from the germline V gene (reference sequence). The CDR3 loop is CATSRVVGGDGYTF. DNA for the CDR3: TGTGCCACCAGCAGAGTGGTAGGGGGTGATGGCTACACCTTC.

The genes are TRBV12-3 or TRBV12-4 and TRBJ1-1; D gene ambiguous. The CDR3 contains 13 residues. V shed 6 bases and J shed 3 bases, with 11 bases lying between them. The CDR3 reads CASSLFRDTEAFF. CDR3 DNA: TGTGCCAGCAGCCTCTTCCGGGACACTGAAGCTTTCTTT.

The chain links TRBV28 to TRBJ1-4; 7 bases match TRBD1. The CDR3 covers 15 residues. Germline lookup yields CDR1 MDHEN and CDR2 SYDVKM. The junction had 10 bases not matched to a gene; V was cut back by 5 bases and J by 7 bases. CDR3 in amino acids: CASSPRQGFSEKLFF. Here the CDR3 DNA reads TGTGCCAGCAGTCCTCGACAGGGATTTAGTGAAAAACTGTTTTTT.

The genes are TRBV7-6 and TRBJ2-5, with D unresolved. This CDR3 spans 14 amino acids. Trimming pared 0 bases from V and 4 bases from J, leaving 9 bases between. Germline lookup yields CDR1 SGHVS and CDR2 FNYEAQ. CDR3 amino acids: CASSLAASLETQYF. The CDR3 DNA sequence: TGTGCCAGCAGCTTAGCCGCTAGTCTAGAGACCCAGTACTTC.

V is TRBV19 and J is TRBJ1-2; D ambiguous. The CDR3 is made up of 15 amino acids. Trimming removed 5 bases at V and 0 bases at J, with 13 bases between. Germline V gene data show CDR1 as LNHDA and CDR2 as SQIVND (reference sequence). DNA for the CDR3: TGTGCCAGTAGTCTAAATCGGGAAGCTAACTATGGCTACACCTTC. Protein product: CASSLNREANYGYTF.

The chain recombines TRBV7-2 with TRBJ1-2; possible D gene TRBD1, 5 bases. Germline V gives CDR1 SGHTA, CDR2 FQGNSA. The CDR3 totals 14 residues. V shed 2 bases and J shed 4 bases, with 11 bases lying between them. CDR3 loop: CASSLKGASYGYTF. The CDR3 DNA reads as TGTGCCAGCAGCTTAAAAGGGGCTAGCTATGGCTACACCTTC.